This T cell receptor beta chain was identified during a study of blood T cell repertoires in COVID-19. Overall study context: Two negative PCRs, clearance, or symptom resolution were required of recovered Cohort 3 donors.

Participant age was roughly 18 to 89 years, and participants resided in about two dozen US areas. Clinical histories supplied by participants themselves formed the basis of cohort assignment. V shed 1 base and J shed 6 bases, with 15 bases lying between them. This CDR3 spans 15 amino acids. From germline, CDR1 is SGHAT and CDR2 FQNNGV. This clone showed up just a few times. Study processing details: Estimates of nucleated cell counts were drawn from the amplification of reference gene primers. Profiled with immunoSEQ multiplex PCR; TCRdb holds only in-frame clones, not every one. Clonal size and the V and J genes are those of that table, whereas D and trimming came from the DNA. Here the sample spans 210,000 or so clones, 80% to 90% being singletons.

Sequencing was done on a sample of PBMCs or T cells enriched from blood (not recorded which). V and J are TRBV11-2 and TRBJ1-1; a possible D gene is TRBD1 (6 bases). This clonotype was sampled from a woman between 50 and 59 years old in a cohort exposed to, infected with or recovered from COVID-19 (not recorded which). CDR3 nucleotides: TGTGCCAGCAGCTTAGGGACAGAAGGTCGGGCTGAAGCTTTCTTT. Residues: CASSLGTEGRAEAFF.